Shown below are 13 T cell receptor beta chains from a single sample sequenced in a study of blood T cell repertoires in COVID-19. Some clones are missing from TCRdb's copy, which holds only in-frame ones; the method was immunoSEQ multiplex PCR. Of 150,000 to 200,000 clones in the sample, about four fifths were seen once. Sequencing was done on a sample of peripheral blood. The receptors stem from a man aged 35 to 55 who had recovered from COVID-19.

This clone appeared a few times. The chain joins TRBV2 to TRBJ2-7; D may be TRBD1 (6 bases). V was cut by 2 bases and J by 0 bases, with 8 bases left in between. This CDR3 spans 14 amino acids. Germline values: CDR1 SNHLY, CDR2 FYNNEI. The CDR3 here is CASSEQGTSYEQYF. In nucleotides, the CDR3 is TGTGCCAGCAGTGAACAGGGGACCTCCTACGAGCAGTACTTC.

The chain uses TRBV5-4 and TRBJ2-2; D gene unclear. The germline gives CDR1 SGHNT, CDR2 YYREEE (reference sequence). This CDR3 is 12 amino acids long. V lost 3 bases and J 4 bases, leaving 4 bases between the germline ends. CDR3 sequence: CASSSLTGELFF. For the CDR3, the DNA is TGTGCCAGCAGCTCCCTCACCGGGGAGCTGTTTTTT.

J is TRBJ2-5 and V is TRBV30; 9 nucleotides match TRBD1. Per germline, CDR1 GTSNPN and CDR2 SVGIG (reference sequence). The CDR3 runs to 14 residues. V gave up 2 bases and J gave up 7 bases; unmatched junction bases: 8. CDR3 sequence reads: CAWSRGTGSWTQYF. The CDR3 DNA reads as TGTGCCTGGAGTAGGGGGACAGGGAGTTGGACCCAGTACTTC.

On this clone itself: Within the sample, other DNA sequences also encode this same CDR3. The genes are TRBV9 and TRBJ1-5; 8 bases map to TRBD1. Germline V gene lookup returns CDR1 SGDLS and CDR2 YYNGEE. CDR3 length: 14 amino acids. The V segment lost 2 bases and the J segment 7 bases; nucleotides outside the gene matches: 5. The CDR3 spells CASSVSGTGQPQHF. In DNA form, the CDR3 reads TGTGCCAGCAGCGTCTCGGGGACAGGCCAGCCCCAGCATTTT.

The rearrangement uses TRBV5-3 and TRBJ1-5, with D unresolved. TRBV5-3 is known as an ORF, though its function is uncertain. CDR3 length equals 16 residues. V was clipped by 0 bases and J by 0 bases, with 10 bases between them. The CDR3 protein is CARSLVRRYSNQPQHF. As DNA, the CDR3 is TGTGCCAGAAGCTTGGTCAGGCGTTATAGCAATCAGCCCCAGCATTTT.

This sequence joins TRBV11-3 and TRBJ2-3; weak D call: TRBD1 (6 bases). Germline CDR1 SGHNT, CDR2 YENEEA. This CDR3 contains 14 residues. Trimming took off 2 bases at V and 5 bases at J, with 11 bases between the two ends. This CDR3 reads CASSLQGSRDTQYF. The CDR3 DNA reads as TGTGCCAGCAGCTTACAGGGGAGTCGAGATACGCAGTATTTT. Drawing the rest from reference TRBV11-3 and TRBJ2-3, the complete variable domain is EAGVVQSPRYKIIEKKQPVAFWCNPISGHNTLYWYLQNLGQGPELLIRYENEEAVDDSQLPKDRFSAERLKGVDSTLKIQPAELGDSAVYLCASSLQGSRDTQYFGPGTRLTVL.

J is TRBJ2-3 and V is TRBV3-1 (or the pseudogene TRBV3-2), with 7 bases identical to TRBD2. With V trimmed by 5 bases and J by 3 bases, 11 bases remained unmatched. CDR1 LGHDT and CDR2 YNNKEL come from the germline V gene (reference sequence). The CDR3 loop spans 16 amino acids. CDR3 coding DNA: TGTGCCAGCAGCTCAAATGGGCTAGCGGAGACAGATACGCAGTATTTT. This translates into CASSSNGLAETDTQYF.

This chain links TRBV15 with TRBJ2-7; D is ambiguous. This CDR3 comprises 15 residues. Germline CDR1 is LNHNV and CDR2 is YYDKDF (reference sequence). The V end lost 5 bases, the J end lost 5 bases, and 19 bases lay between the germline ends. The CDR3 sequence: CATSARSIPRNEQYF. The CDR3 DNA reads as TGTGCCACCAGCGCCCGTAGCATACCTAGGAACGAGCAGTACTTC.

The gene calls are TRBV4-3 and TRBJ2-3; D possibly corresponds to TRBD1 (6 bases). This CDR3 is built from 14 residues. Germline CDR1 reads LGHNA; CDR2 reads YSLEER. V shed 2 bases and J shed 5 bases, with 11 bases lying between them. The CDR3 protein is CASSQSRGEDTQYF. CDR3 sequence (DNA): TGCGCCAGCAGCCAAAGCAGGGGAGAAGATACGCAGTATTTT.

The chain combines TRBV7-8 with TRBJ2-5; the match to TRBD2 covers 10 bases. Trimming took 3 bases from V and 1 from J; bases not matched to a gene: 11. This CDR3 is 18 amino acids long. Germline lookup yields CDR1 SGHVS and CDR2 FQNEAQ. Here the CDR3 DNA reads TGTGCCAGCAGCTTCTTAGTAGCGGGGGGCCCCTTCCAAGAGACCCAGTACTTC. Translating it yields CASSFLVAGGPFQETQYF.

Worth noting for this clone: One junction end disagrees with the germline gene, perhaps due to a read error. The V call is TRBV5-6, the J call TRBJ2-1; perhaps TRBD1 as D (7 bases). The CDR3 contains 11 residues. Germline V gene data show CDR1 as SGHDT and CDR2 as YYEEEE. The CDR3 spells CASTGGGGKVF. The DNA of the CDR3 is TGTGCCAGCACCGGAGGAGGGGGCAAGGTCTTC.

This clone has a count of ten or more. CDR3 in amino acids: CASSLDRIAGGIQYF. CDR3 nucleotides: TGTGCCAGCAGCTTAGATCGGATAGCGGGAGGGATTCAGTACTTC. V gene TRBV7-9 combines with J gene TRBJ2-4, with 11 bases fitting TRBD2. With V trimmed by 1 base and J by 10 bases, 6 bases remained unmatched. The V gene's germline CDR1 is SEHNR and CDR2 FQNEAQ (reference sequence). The CDR3 totals 15 residues.

This chain uses TRBV7-3 with TRBJ2-6; D not resolved. This CDR3 region has 14 residues. Germline V lookup: CDR1 SGHTA, CDR2 FQGTGA. Trimming left V 5 bases short and J 2 bases short, with 7 bases between. This chain's CDR3 is CASSAQAGANVLTF. Here the CDR3 DNA reads TGTGCCAGCAGCGCGCAGGCTGGGGCCAACGTCCTGACTTTC.